This TCR beta chain was sequenced during a study of beta chain features in type 1 diabetes. Purity of each sorted population was above 95%. The ends were cut back, 4 bases at V and 7 bases at J, with 14 bases in the middle. The CDR3 covers 14 residues. The germline gives CDR1 SGHDT, CDR2 YYEEEE. With respect to this clone: What it recognizes is unknown.

The investigators reverse transcribed all of the isolated RNA, so they sequenced expressed TCRB transcripts. The protocol was immunoSEQ multiplex PCR, while the TCRdb copy is restricted to in-frame clones and leaves out a portion. This sample yields hundreds of thousands of clones, of which over 12% are seen a single time; just under 0.04% belongs to the top ten. Points from the study as a whole: Shortening of TCRB CDR3s, moderate but significant, appeared in all four CD4+ subsets of Type 1 diabetes patients.

Sequencing was carried out using naive CD4+ T cells from blood. V is TRBV5-6 and J is TRBJ2-2, with D perhaps matching TRBD1 or TRBD2 (5 bases each). This TCR came from a man between 18 and 29 years old with type 1 diabetes. The CDR3 reads CASSASGASGELFF. Written as DNA, the CDR3 is TGTGCCAGCAGCGCCTCCGGGGCCAGCGGGGAGCTGTTTTTT. Full variable domain (rest looked up from reference TRBV5-6 and TRBJ2-2): DAGVTQSPTHLIKTRGQQVTLRCSPKSGHDTVSWYQQALGQGPQFIFQYYEEEERQRGNFPDRFSGHQFPNYSSELNVNALLLGDSALYLCASSASGASGELFFGEGSRLTVL.